This TCR beta chain was identified in a study of T cells in Graves' hyperthyroidism and ophthalmopathy (dated by TCRdb to between 2017 and 2020). Regarding the research as a whole: Peripheral blood was sampled at the time of initial diagnosis, prior to any treatment. The study also compared thyroid tissue and blood T-cell repertoires from a handful of Graves' hyperthyroidism patients. To identify TCR V-J signatures that set the groups apart, the researchers used a discovery cohort of roughly 100 patients, made up of 40 to 45 with Graves' ophthalmopathy and around 58 with stable Graves' hyperthyroidism. An independent validation cohort of around 19 hyperthyroidism patients and 15 or so patients who later progressed to ophthalmopathy tested prospective prediction of ophthalmopathy. According to the paper, TCR Vbeta CDR3 sequencing was carried out on some 130 peripheral blood samples, which came from under 50 ophthalmopathy, about 75 hyperthyroidism and approximately 17 progressor patients. After sampling, hyperthyroidism patients received methimazole starting at 30 mg daily, and ophthalmopathy patients received high-dose intravenous methylprednisolone. The 75 to 100 discovery patients were randomly split 7:3 into training and test sets. What the work shows at the level of the full study, not this receptor alone: Most expanded thyroid clonotypes (frequency above 0.001) were also detected in blood, suggesting blood repertoires may reflect thyroid immune responses. No statistical method was used to set the sample size in advance, and investigators knew the group allocation. A 13 V-J signature model separated ophthalmopathy from stable hyperthyroidism, with around 90% sensitivity and 81% to 83% specificity in cross-validation and 80%/75% in testing. In validation, the model predicted progression to ophthalmopathy a median of approximately 6.3 months before onset, with about 71% sensitivity and 72.22% specificity.

The germline V gene sets CDR1 to MNHNS and CDR2 to SASEGT. After removal of 8 bases from V and 5 bases from J, the junction retains 4 bases not matched to a gene. The CDR3 runs 13 amino acids, cysteine and phenylalanine included. Kept here is only the CDR3 DNA, which spans 39 bases and is read in frame from base 1. TCR beta CDR3 regions were amplified from RNA transcripts. The TCR CDR3 was subjected to a first round of RT-PCR using the HTBI primer set and the Qiagen OneStep RT-PCR kit. The libraries were constructed in a second round of multiplex PCR and then size-selected and purified. Libraries were sequenced paired-end with 100 bp reads on an Illumina HiSeq2000. The paper's data handling went like this. SOAPnuke was used to process the raw data, removing reads that contained adapters or uncalled bases, had a mean Phred below 15, or lacked an exact match to the constant primer or identifier. COPE v1.2.5 was used to merge the high-quality paired reads, and each unique nucleotide sequence was defined as a clonotype. Clonotypes were aligned to IMGT TRBV, TRBD and TRBJ reference segments using MiTCR v1.1. Only V-J combinations with frequency above 0.0001, covering approximately 99% of repertoires, were analysed. The TCS score was defined as the ratio of F50 (clonal expansion) to E x V (chaos), calculated using BLOSUM62-based TCRdist between CDR3 peptides within each V-J. Welch's t-statistics and random forest reduced 500 to 650 V-J features to 10 to 15, which were used in a naive Bayes classifier (R e1071). TCRdb trimmed the raw reads at Q25, called clones with MiXCR and kept productive beta chains. Each entry is one CDR3 protein sequence, shown with its most common DNA and genes. The authors' filters were not applied to this entry. Within this sample are a few hundred thousand distinct CDR3 sequences, with 21% of them counted one time only. Over 40% of the sample comes from the top ten.

Stable Graves' hyperthyroidism was defined as the absence of progression to ophthalmopathy over 18 months of follow-up. Hyperthyroidism patients were aged 18 to 65 years and newly diagnosed, with disease duration of less than 2 months. Any patient with an uncontrolled infection, another autoimmune disease, pregnancy or lactation was excluded. Diagnoses were established on the basis of clinical symptoms, serum thyroxine and TRAb, thyroid ultrasound, and orbital computed tomography. PBMCs were separated from 8 to 10 ml of fresh peripheral blood using Ficoll-Paque density gradient centrifugation. Total RNA was extracted with Trizol reagent, and quality was checked on an Agilent 2100 Bioanalyzer. In this sample, this clonotype turned up many times. The antigen it binds to is not known. Within one base of it there is no much larger clone, and no base qualities were kept.

The chain employs TRBV6-1 and TRBJ2-3; 10 nucleotides in the junction match TRBD1. This sequence was found in a woman in her 50s with Graves' hyperthyroidism. The sample taken for sequencing was blood. The CDR3 corresponds to CASRDRGLDTQYF. Read as DNA, the sequence is TGTGCCAGCCGGGACAGGGGCTTAGATACGCAGTATTTT.